Listed here are 26 T cell receptor beta chains from one sample, sequenced in a study of CD8+ T cells in alopecia areata. The authors extracted RNA and reverse transcribed it into cDNA as the sequencing template. The table came from immunoSEQ multiplex PCR; TCRdb's copy has only in-frame clones and leaves some out. The repertoire includes 170,000 or so clones, about 55% of them detected once, and 10% to 11% sits in the top ten. Treatment indicated: oral pan-JAK inhibitor, 5-10 mg twice daily. The material sequenced was CD8+ T cells sorted from blood, taken at week 24, from a patient treated with tofacitinib. These TCRs come from a human donor with alopecia areata.

In its sample, this clone was seen once. The chain uses TRBV11-2 and TRBJ1-6; the match to TRBD1 covers 7 bases. The CDR3 loop spans 17 amino acids. Germline loops: CDR1 SGHAT, CDR2 FQNNGV. V shed 0 bases and J 10 bases; nucleotides not matched to a gene: 12. CDR3: CASSLDNQGPRGSPLHF. The CDR3 nucleotides read TGTGCCAGCAGCTTAGATAACCAGGGCCCCAGGGGGTCACCCCTCCACTTT.

CDR3 in amino acids: CASTPVGGGTGELFF. The CDR3 DNA reads TGTGCCAGCACCCCAGTAGGGGGAGGTACCGGGGAGCTGTTTTTT. The chain uses TRBV13 and TRBJ2-2; D could derive from TRBD1 or TRBD2 (6 bases each). Trimming cost V 7 bases and J 5 bases, with 17 bases left between them. The germline gives CDR1 PRHDT, CDR2 FYEKMQ (reference sequence). This CDR3 is built from 15 residues.

V and J are TRBV2 and TRBJ2-5; 9 nucleotides match TRBD2. The CDR3 runs to 16 residues. Germline V gene lookup returns CDR1 SNHLY and CDR2 FYNNEI. V trimming: 4 bases; J trimming: 2 bases; junction bases outside the gene matches: 8. The CDR3 nucleotides read TGTGCCAGCAGTGGGGATAGCGGGAGACGGCAAGAGACCCAGTACTTC. This encodes CASSGDSGRRQETQYF.

There are many counts of this clone. This chain links TRBV4-3 with TRBJ2-3; tentative D call: TRBD2 (6 bases). The CDR3 is 16 residues long. Trimming took 0 bases from V and 1 from J, leaving 11 bases between them. Germline lookup yields CDR1 LGHNA and CDR2 YSLEER. CDR3 in amino acids: CASSQDGTGGTDTQYF. The CDR3 DNA sequence: TGCGCCAGCAGCCAAGACGGAACGGGGGGCACAGATACGCAGTATTTT.

The gene calls are TRBV5-6 and TRBJ1-1; D remains unclear. Germline values: CDR1 SGHDT, CDR2 YYEEEE. Deletions cut 0 bases from V and 5 bases from J, with 11 bases between. The CDR3 loop spans 14 amino acids. The CDR3 is CASSLGPGGTEAFF. The CDR3 DNA is TGTGCCAGCAGCTTGGGGCCAGGCGGAACTGAAGCTTTCTTT.

The rearrangement joins TRBV19 to TRBJ2-4, with D perhaps TRBD1 (6 bases). CDR1 is LNHDA and CDR2 is SQIVND in the germline V gene (reference sequence). The CDR3 extends over 12 amino acids. V was cut by 7 bases and J by 4 bases, with 8 bases left in between. The CDR3 protein is CASTGQKNIQYF. The DNA of the CDR3 is TGTGCCAGTACGGGACAAAAAAACATTCAGTACTTC.

This clone appeared once. J is TRBJ2-2 and V is TRBV30, with a weak D call TRBD2 (7 bases). Looked up from germline, CDR1 is GTSNPN and CDR2 is SVGIG (reference sequence). The V gene lost 7 bases and the J gene lost 6 bases, with 18 bases spanning the gap. This CDR3 comprises 14 residues. CDR3 bases: TGTGCCTTCACCCCAAGGGGGGGTCCCGGGGAGCTGTTTTTT. Translation gives CAFTPRGGPGELFF.

The V gene is TRBV6-6, the J gene TRBJ2-4, with 8 bases lining up with TRBD1. J was trimmed by 14 bases and V by 0 bases; bases with no gene match: 0. This CDR3 has 11 residues. CDR1 and CDR2 (germline): MNHNY, SVGAGI (reference sequence). CDR3 protein: CASSYSDREYF. CDR3 sequence (DNA): TGTGCCAGCAGTTACTCGGACAGGGAGTACTTC.

This clone was detected only a few times. The rearrangement uses TRBV14 and TRBJ2-3; TRBD1 matches 10 bases. Germline-derived CDR1 and CDR2 are SGHDN and FVKESK. Trimming cost V 4 bases and J 4 bases; bases outside gene matches: 8. The CDR3 runs 16 residues. DNA of the CDR3: TGTGCCAGCAGCCGACCAGACAGGGGGCGCGCAGATACGCAGTATTTT. Its translation is CASSRPDRGRADTQYF.

This chain connects TRBV11-2 to TRBJ2-3; 8 nucleotides match TRBD2. The junction had 6 bases not matched to a gene; V was cut back by 1 base and J by 6 bases. Looked up from germline, CDR1 is SGHAT and CDR2 is FQNNGV. This CDR3 comprises 15 residues. This CDR3 is CASSLGAGASDTQYF. Here the CDR3 DNA reads TGTGCCAGCAGCTTAGGAGCGGGGGCGTCTGATACGCAGTATTTT.

This chain uses TRBV13 with TRBJ2-1; D possibly uses TRBD1 or TRBD2 (5 bases each). CDR1 and CDR2 from the germline V gene are PRHDT and FYEKMQ (reference sequence). This CDR3 contains 13 residues. V was cut by 5 bases and J by 5 bases, with 10 bases left in between. CDR3 coding DNA: TGTGCCAGCAGCGCCGGGACCAACAATGAGCAGTTCTTC. Translated, it gives CASSAGTNNEQFF.

This chain connects TRBV11-2 to TRBJ2-1; D not certain. This CDR3 has 15 residues. In germline, CDR1 is SGHAT, CDR2 FQNNGV. Between the trimmed V and J ends, which lost 0 bases and 6 bases, there was a span of 12 bases. In nucleotides, the CDR3 is TGTGCCAGCAGCTTAGACCTAGGGCCAACCAATGAGCAGTTCTTC. Residues: CASSLDLGPTNEQFF. Combining the CDR3 with reference TRBV11-2 and TRBJ2-1 gives the whole variable domain EAGVAQSPRYKIIEKRQSVAFWCNPISGHATLYWYQQILGQGPKLLIQFQNNGVVDDSQLPKDRFSAERLKGVDSTLKIQPAKLEDSAVYLCASSLDLGPTNEQFFGPGTRLTVL.

This clone was recorded a few times. The gene calls are TRBV27 and TRBJ1-2, with 7 bases that match TRBD1. CDR1 is MNHEY, CDR2 SMNVEV, per germline (reference sequence). The CDR3 consists of 19 residues. After removal of 0 bases from V and 4 bases from J, the junction contained 17 bases not matched to a gene. The CDR3 DNA sequence: TGTGCCAGCAGTTTATCATTCCGACAGGGAATTCATCCAGTCTATGGCTACACCTTC. Its protein is CASSLSFRQGIHPVYGYTF.

The chain links TRBV13 to TRBJ2-1; no definite D call. Trimming left V 8 bases short and J 0 bases short, with 11 bases between. The CDR3 is made up of 14 amino acids. Looked up from germline, CDR1 is PRHDT and CDR2 is FYEKMQ (reference sequence). The CDR3 spells CASSMESSYNEQFF. The CDR3 DNA reads TGTGCCAGCTCCATGGAAAGCTCCTACAATGAGCAGTTCTTC.

The chain is built from TRBV14 and TRBJ1-2; perhaps TRBD1 as D (5 bases). This CDR3 is built from 13 residues. V was shortened by 0 bases and J by 6 bases, with 8 bases between the two germline ends. Germline CDR1 and CDR2: SGHDN and FVKESK. The CDR3 DNA reads TGTGCCAGCAGCCAAGATCTCAGGGATGGCTACACCTTC. It yields the protein CASSQDLRDGYTF.

The J gene is TRBJ1-2, the V gene TRBV30; a possible D gene is TRBD1 (5 bases). Germline CDR1 GTSNPN, CDR2 SVGIG (reference sequence). The CDR3 spans 12 residues. The V end was cut by 5 bases, the J end by 6 bases, with 13 bases between. The CDR3 DNA follows: TGTGCCTGGGGGGGGAACAGCGATGGCTACACCTTC. Encoded protein: CAWGGNSDGYTF.

This clone was counted only a few times. V is TRBV7-9 and J is TRBJ2-3; D tentatively fits TRBD1 or TRBD2 (5 bases each). The CDR3 length is 13 residues. CDR1 is SEHNR, CDR2 FQNEAQ, per germline (reference sequence). Trimming removed 3 bases from V and 2 bases from J, with 6 bases in between. The CDR3 sequence: CASSLGDTDTQYF. CDR3 in DNA: TGTGCCAGCAGCTTGGGGGACACAGATACGCAGTATTTT.

As to this clone: One end of the junction does not line up with germline, which may come from a read error. The CDR3 spells CTSVYRMNVNEQFF. In nucleotides, the CDR3 is TGCACCAGCGTCTACAGGATGAACGTCAATGAGCAGTTCTTC. The V gene is TRBV23-1, the J gene TRBJ2-1; tentative D call: TRBD1 (5 bases). TRBV23-1 is an ORF for which the function is uncertain. The CDR3 totals 14 residues.

The chain has TRBV30 and TRBJ2-7, with 7 positions matching TRBD1. Trimming cost V 2 bases and J 3 bases; bases outside gene matches: 4. The CDR3 spans 13 residues. The V gene's germline CDR1 is GTSNPN and CDR2 SVGIG (reference sequence). CDR3 coding DNA: TGTGCCTGGAGTTCGGGACAGTTCTACGAGCAGTACTTC. Protein product: CAWSSGQFYEQYF.

The J gene is TRBJ2-7, the V gene TRBV7-6, with 8 bases that match TRBD2. V was pared by 3 bases and J by 0 bases, with 4 bases of the junction left unmatched. Germline V CDR1 and CDR2: SGHVS, FNYEAQ. There are 15 residues in the CDR3. The CDR3 is CASSLGAGASYEQYF. In DNA form, the CDR3 reads TGTGCCAGCAGCTTGGGAGCGGGGGCCTCCTACGAGCAGTACTTC.

This clone turned up a few times. The chain combines TRBV12-5 with TRBJ1-5; the match to TRBD1 covers 7 bases. Trimming removed 4 bases from V and 4 bases from J; junction bases left unmatched: 7. Germline V CDR1 and CDR2: LGHNT, FRNRAP. The CDR3 runs to 15 residues. Here the CDR3 DNA reads TGTGCTAGTGGTTCCGGGACAGTTCCAAATCAGCCCCAGCATTTT. It yields the protein CASGSGTVPNQPQHF.

A few counts support this clone. The J gene is TRBJ1-2, the V gene TRBV29-1; 8 nucleotides match TRBD1. The CDR3 loop spans 14 amino acids. V gave up 4 bases and J gave up 7 bases; unmatched junction bases: 11. CDR1 is SQVTM and CDR2 is ANQGSEA in the germline V gene. The chain's CDR3 is CSVVLGQGVGGYTF. The CDR3 region has the DNA TGCAGCGTTGTACTAGGACAGGGAGTAGGTGGCTACACCTTC.

The CDR3 nucleotides read TGTGCCAGCAGCTTGGTTGGAAGCACAGATACGCAGTATTTT. This codes for CASSLVGSTDTQYF. This chain links TRBV5-6 with TRBJ2-3; no definite D call. CDR1 and CDR2 from the germline V gene are SGHDT and YYEEEE. The V end was cut by 0 bases, the J end by 0 bases, with 5 bases between. The CDR3 consists of 14 residues.

The J gene is TRBJ2-3, the V gene TRBV5-6; D is unclear. Between the trimmed V and J ends, which lost 4 bases and 4 bases, there was a span of 10 bases. The CDR3 is 13 residues long. Germline V CDR1 and CDR2: SGHDT, YYEEEE. The CDR3 bases are TGTGCCAGCAGCCCCAGGTTATCAGATACGCAGTATTTT. This encodes CASSPRLSDTQYF.

This rearrangement joins TRBV9 to TRBJ2-5; D remains ambiguous. The CDR3 length is 13 residues. V gave up 0 bases and J gave up 5 bases, with 8 bases separating them. CDR1 and CDR2 (germline): SGDLS, YYNGEE. The CDR3 sequence: CASSVDLGETQYF. CDR3 nucleotides: TGTGCCAGCAGCGTAGATTTGGGGGAGACCCAGTACTTC.

This clone was counted between two and nine times. This chain joins TRBV30 and TRBJ1-2; maybe TRBD1 (6 bases). V was trimmed by 1 base and J by 8 bases, leaving 26 bases between them. The CDR3 loop spans 17 amino acids. Germline V gives CDR1 GTSNPN, CDR2 SVGIG (reference sequence). The CDR3 spells CAWSARGQPLRGVGYTF. The CDR3 bases are TGTGCCTGGAGTGCGAGAGGACAGCCTCTTCGCGGCGTAGGCTACACCTTC.